This passage covers 30 T cell receptor beta chains from one sample sequenced in a study of blood T cell repertoires in COVID-19. TCRdb's table, derived via immunoSEQ multiplex PCR, lists solely in-frame clones and lacks some. In the table there are around 250,000 clones, about nine tenths of which are singletons. Sequencing input: peripheral blood. The receptors were sampled from a man aged 60 to 69 with acute or convalescent COVID-19.

The rearrangement joins TRBV6-2 or TRBV6-3 to TRBJ2-5; 8 bases fit TRBD1. The CDR3 is made up of 17 amino acids. The V gene end was trimmed by 2 bases and the J gene end by 0 bases; junction bases not matched to a gene: 8. CDR1 is MNHEY and CDR2 is SVGEGT in the germline V gene. Here the CDR3 DNA reads TGTGCCAGCAGTTACATCCAGGACAGGGAGTACCAAGAGACCCAGTACTTC. Its translation: CASSYIQDREYQETQYF.

CDR3 nucleotides: TGTGCCAGCAGCCAAGATGGACTAGCGGGAGTCGAGCAGTACTTC. Protein product: CASSQDGLAGVEQYF. The V and J genes are TRBV3-1 (or the pseudogene TRBV3-2) and TRBJ2-7; 13 positions match TRBD2. The CDR3 length is 15 residues. V shed 0 bases, J shed 6 bases, and the junction held 2 bases outside the gene matches. Germline values: CDR1 LGHDT, CDR2 YNNKEL (reference sequence).

This clone showed up just once. The chain employs TRBV5-1 and TRBJ1-1, with D tentatively TRBD1 (5 bases). The germline CDR1 and CDR2 sequences are SGHRS and YFSETQ. This CDR3 contains 15 residues. Deletions cut 4 bases from V and 9 bases from J, with 22 bases between. For the CDR3, the DNA is TGCGCCAGCAGCGCCGAAACCAGGGAGGTTGAGAAAGCTTTCTTT. Translating gives CASSAETREVEKAFF.

This clone is a singleton in its sample. The chain carries TRBV28 and TRBJ2-1; D perhaps matches TRBD1 (6 bases). V lost 11 bases to trimming and J lost 0 bases, with 14 bases between them. The V gene's germline CDR1 is MDHEN and CDR2 SYDVKM. CDR3 length equals 14 residues. In DNA, the CDR3 is TGTGCCGCAGGGGCGGAAGACTCCTACAATGAGCAGTTCTTC. Protein product: CAAGAEDSYNEQFF.

This clone was counted between two and nine times. V gene TRBV19 combines with J gene TRBJ2-2; TRBD2 is a possible D gene (6 bases). The germline CDR1 and CDR2 sequences are LNHDA and SQIVND (reference sequence). The ends were cut back, 1 base at V and 4 bases at J, with 7 bases in the middle. This CDR3 contains 14 residues. Written as DNA, the CDR3 is TGTGCCAGTAGTATAGCGGGAGCCACCGGGGAGCTGTTTTTT. This sequence encodes CASSIAGATGELFF.

This clone was recorded a few times. V and J are TRBV25-1 and TRBJ1-3; TRBD1 agrees at 10 bases. Germline V gene lookup returns CDR1 MGHDK and CDR2 SYGVNS. J was trimmed by 7 bases and V by 1 base; bases with no gene match: 4. The CDR3 loop spans 15 amino acids. The CDR3 coding sequence is TGTGCCAGCAGTGAATTGACAGGGGGCGCGAACACCATATATTTT. It codes for CASSELTGGANTIYF.

In regard to this clone: The sample carries other DNA sequences with the same CDR3. V is TRBV5-1 and J is TRBJ2-7; 7 nucleotides align to TRBD1. From germline, CDR1 is SGHRS and CDR2 YFSETQ. The V gene end was trimmed by 0 bases and the J gene end by 2 bases; junction bases not matched to a gene: 2. This CDR3 region has 14 residues. CDR3 loop: CASSLDRGTYEQYF. In nucleotides, the CDR3 is TGCGCCAGCAGCTTGGACAGGGGTACCTACGAGCAGTACTTC.

About this clone: It is unclear where the CDR3 begins or ends on the DNA, so no DNA is shown, and the CDR3 is as TCRdb lists it. The J gene is TRBJ2-3, the V gene TRBV12-2; the DNA was not used to check the table's D call, TRBD1. TRBV12-2 represents a pseudogene. The CDR3 adds up to 17 amino acids, both ends counted. CDR3 sequence: CASRLVGQGIGTDTQYF.

The rearrangement joins TRBV28 to TRBJ2-7, with TRBD2 as a possible D gene (6 bases). V was pared by 8 bases and J by 2 bases, with 13 bases between. Looked up from germline, CDR1 is MDHEN and CDR2 is SYDVKM. This CDR3 has 13 residues. The CDR3 is CASHGAGPYEQYF. The CDR3 DNA follows: TGTGCCAGCCACGGCGCGGGACCCTACGAGCAGTACTTC.

The CDR3 loop is CATSRRAGGEGRNQPQHF. In nucleotides, the CDR3 is TGTGCCACCAGCAGGCGGGCAGGGGGCGAGGGTCGGAATCAGCCCCAGCATTTT. The chain employs TRBV15 and TRBJ1-5, with TRBD1 matching 8 bases. The CDR3 runs 18 residues. Germline CDR1 LNHNV, CDR2 YYDKDF (reference sequence). Germline trimming cut 3 bases from V and 4 bases from J; bases unmatched to any gene: 14.

J is TRBJ1-6 and V is TRBV3-1 (or the pseudogene TRBV3-2); the match to TRBD1 covers 9 bases. CDR1 LGHDT and CDR2 YNNKEL come from the germline V gene (reference sequence). The J segment lost 10 bases and the V segment lost 3 bases, leaving 4 bases of the junction unmatched. This CDR3 comprises 14 residues. The CDR3 DNA reads TGTGCCAGCAGCCAGGACAGGGGTGAATCACCCCTCCACTTT. It translates to CASSQDRGESPLHF.

This chain links TRBV7-2 with TRBJ2-1, with 10 bases aligning to TRBD1. The length of the CDR3 is 14 residues. CDR1 and CDR2 from the germline V gene are SGHTA and FQGNSA. J was trimmed by 8 bases and V by 1 base; bases with no gene match: 2. CDR3 nucleotides: TGTGCCAGCAGCTTAGTAGGGACAGGGGATGAGCAGTTCTTC. This encodes CASSLVGTGDEQFF. Using reference TRBV7-2 and TRBJ2-1 for the parts outside the CDR3, the full variable domain is GAGVSQSPSNKVTEKGKDVELRCDPISGHTALYWYRQSLGQGLEFLIYFQGNSAPDKSGLPSDRFSAERTGGSVSTLTIQRTQQEDSAVYLCASSLVGTGDEQFFGPGTRLTVL.

The chain employs TRBV6-5 and TRBJ2-5, with TRBD1 identical over 12 bases. V was clipped by 8 bases and J by 2 bases; unmatched bases: 6. Germline V gene data show CDR1 as MNHEY and CDR2 as SVGAGI. The CDR3 has 15 residues. DNA for the CDR3: TGTGCCAGCTTCCGGGACAGGGGGCTTCAAGAGACCCAGTACTTC. It specifies CASFRDRGLQETQYF.

The chain combines TRBV7-3 with TRBJ2-3; the D gene is possibly TRBD2 (6 bases). Trimming took 4 bases from V and 6 from J, leaving 17 bases between them. The CDR3 is 15 residues long. Per germline, CDR1 SGHTA and CDR2 FQGTGA. The CDR3 region is CASSSTTGGWDTQYF. Here the CDR3 DNA reads TGTGCCAGCAGCTCAACCACCGGGGGTTGGGATACGCAGTATTTT.

This chain joins TRBV11-3 and TRBJ2-3; no clear D. Germline lookup yields CDR1 SGHNT and CDR2 YENEEA. V was shortened by 2 bases and J by 1 base, with 13 bases between the two germline ends. The CDR3 runs to 16 residues. As DNA, the CDR3 is TGTGCCAGCAGCTTACCCGCCGGCGCGGGCACAGATACGCAGTATTTT. Amino acids: CASSLPAGAGTDTQYF.

Note on this clone: Other DNA sequences within the sample encode an identical CDR3. For the CDR3, the DNA is TGTGCCAGCAGTGAAGTGGGACAGGGCGGCGGCTACACCTTC. As protein: CASSEVGQGGGYTF. The chain links TRBV6-1 to TRBJ1-2, with 9 bases that match TRBD1. CDR1 MNHNS and CDR2 SASEGT come from the germline V gene. This CDR3 has 14 amino acids. V shed 1 base, J shed 8 bases, and the junction held 5 bases outside the gene matches.

V usage is TRBV7-8 and J usage is TRBJ2-3, with 8 bases lining up with TRBD1. Germline CDR1 SGHVS, CDR2 FQNEAQ. V gave up 1 base and J gave up 0 bases; unmatched junction bases: 3. CDR3 length: 16 amino acids. Written as DNA, the CDR3 is TGTGCCAGCAGCTTAGATGGGACAGGAAGCACAGATACGCAGTATTTT. It specifies CASSLDGTGSTDTQYF.

This clone was recorded a few times. V usage is TRBV7-8 and J usage is TRBJ1-5, with D maybe TRBD1 (6 bases). From germline, CDR1 is SGHVS and CDR2 FQNEAQ. This CDR3 spans 15 amino acids. V lost 1 base and J lost 6, with 13 bases in between. The chain's CDR3 is CASSLEPQGSQPQHF. The CDR3 region has the DNA TGTGCCAGCAGCTTAGAGCCACAGGGCTCTCAGCCCCAGCATTTT.

The chain carries TRBV7-2 and TRBJ1-5; D is possibly TRBD1 (5 bases). The CDR3 consists of 15 residues. V lost 5 bases and J lost 5, with 16 bases in between. CDR1 SGHTA and CDR2 FQGNSA come from the germline V gene. As DNA, the CDR3 is TGTGCCAGCAGCCTCGAAGGGAGGGGTGATCAGCCCCAGCATTTT. Amino acids: CASSLEGRGDQPQHF.

This chain joins TRBV7-9 and TRBJ1-4, with TRBD1 identical over 9 bases. Trimming at V came to 5 bases and at J to 3 bases, leaving 10 bases not matched to a gene. The CDR3 spans 17 residues. Looked up from germline, CDR1 is SEHNR and CDR2 is FQNEAQ (reference sequence). CDR3 region: CASSPQTGGVANEKLFF. Here the CDR3 DNA reads TGTGCCAGCAGCCCTCAGACAGGGGGGGTAGCTAATGAAAAACTGTTTTTT.

The chain has TRBV7-2 and TRBJ1-2, with D possibly being TRBD1 (5 bases). The V and J ends lost 5 bases and 8 bases respectively, with 21 bases between them. The CDR3 totals 15 residues. Germline CDR1 and CDR2: SGHTA and FQGNSA. The CDR3 loop is CASSARTIEAWGYTF. In DNA, the CDR3 is TGTGCCAGCAGCGCTAGGACAATAGAGGCATGGGGCTACACCTTC.

This clone appeared once. The chain is built from TRBV11-3 and TRBJ2-3; 7 bases are shared with TRBD2. V lost 4 bases and J lost 4; bases outside the gene matches: 11. The germline gives CDR1 SGHNT, CDR2 YENEEA. The CDR3 has 16 residues. In nucleotides, the CDR3 is TGTGCCAGCAGCTCCTTGTTGGACCGGGGGGCAGATACGCAGTATTTT. Translation: CASSSLLDRGADTQYF.

This chain uses TRBV7-9 with TRBJ1-2; TRBD1 aligns across 8 bases. CDR3 length: 13 residues. CDR1 is SEHNR, CDR2 FQNEAQ, per germline (reference sequence). V was clipped by 4 bases and J by 8 bases; unmatched bases: 6. CDR3 sequence: CASSSRTGRGYTF. Written as DNA, the CDR3 is TGTGCCAGCAGCTCAAGGACAGGGAGGGGCTACACCTTC.

J is TRBJ1-3 and V is TRBV4-3; possible D gene TRBD1, 5 bases. The CDR3 length is 14 residues. Germline lookup yields CDR1 LGHNA and CDR2 YSLEER. V lost 4 bases and J 8 bases, leaving 15 bases between the germline ends. The CDR3 is CASSRQTTSDTIYF. CDR3 sequence (DNA): TGCGCCAGCAGCCGACAGACGACCTCGGACACCATATATTTT.

The chain couples TRBV11-2 to TRBJ1-1; 7 nucleotides match TRBD1. CDR3 length equals 18 residues. V was pared by 5 bases and J by 2 bases, with 17 bases of the junction left unmatched. Germline V gives CDR1 SGHAT, CDR2 FQNNGV. In DNA, the CDR3 is TGTGCCAGCAGCCAACAGGGGCGCGGGTTAAGGGAAAACACTGAAGCTTTCTTT. This sequence encodes CASSQQGRGLRENTEAFF. Full variable domain (remainder filled in from reference TRBV11-2 and TRBJ1-1): EAGVAQSPRYKIIEKRQSVAFWCNPISGHATLYWYQQILGQGPKLLIQFQNNGVVDDSQLPKDRFSAERLKGVDSTLKIQPAKLEDSAVYLCASSQQGRGLRENTEAFFGQGTRLTVV.

This clone was picked up one time. The chain joins TRBV5-1 to TRBJ2-1, with 8 bases lining up with TRBD2. Per germline, CDR1 SGHRS and CDR2 YFSETQ. The V and J ends lost 3 bases and 10 bases, in that order; junction bases with no gene match: 3. The CDR3 loop spans 12 amino acids. The CDR3: CASSSGGGEQFF. CDR3 nucleotide sequence: TGCGCCAGCAGCTCGGGAGGGGGAGAGCAGTTCTTC.

This chain uses TRBV7-9 with TRBJ1-1; perhaps TRBD1 as D (6 bases). The CDR3 contains 14 residues. Germline V gene data show CDR1 as SEHNR and CDR2 as FQNEAQ (reference sequence). Trimming pared 3 bases from V and 5 bases from J, leaving 13 bases between. In DNA form, the CDR3 reads TGTGCCAGCAGCTTCAGTCACAGGGCAACTGAAGCTTTCTTT. Translation gives CASSFSHRATEAFF.

Regarding this clone: The identical CDR3 is also encoded by other nucleotide sequences in the sample. The J gene is TRBJ1-5, the V gene TRBV30, with 11 bases matching TRBD1. The CDR3 runs to 13 residues. Germline trimming cut 4 bases from V and 7 bases from J; bases unmatched to any gene: 3. Germline CDR1 and CDR2: GTSNPN and SVGIG (reference sequence). DNA of the CDR3: TGTGCCTGGAAGGGACAGGGGGGGCAGCCCCAGCATTTT. As protein: CAWKGQGGQPQHF.

The rearrangement joins TRBV19 to TRBJ2-3, with 10 bases aligning to TRBD2. Germline-derived CDR1 and CDR2 are LNHDA and SQIVND (reference sequence). The CDR3 has 18 amino acids. Losses at the gene ends were 4 bases for V and 1 base for J; bases not matched to a gene: 11. The CDR3 DNA sequence: TGTGCCAGTAGTACGACTAGCGGGCGCCCGCGCGGCACAGATACGCAGTATTTT. It translates to CASSTTSGRPRGTDTQYF.

CDR3 loop: CATSDRVAGELFF. CDR3 nucleotide sequence: TGTGCCACCAGTGACAGGGTGGCCGGGGAGCTGTTTTTT. The rearrangement links TRBV24-1 to TRBJ2-2; a possible D gene is TRBD1 (5 bases). This CDR3 has 13 residues. Between the trimmed V and J ends, which lost 4 bases and 6 bases, there was a span of 8 bases. CDR1 and CDR2 from the germline V gene are KGHDR and SFDVKD.